Sequencing of this TCR beta chain was carried out in a study of T cells in Graves' hyperthyroidism and ophthalmopathy. Overall study findings and caveats: A model built on 13 V-J features separated ophthalmopathy from stable hyperthyroidism.

This clonotype was seen many times. Its antigen is not identified. Exclusions: uncontrolled infection, other autoimmune disease, pregnancy, lactation. Clinical symptoms, serum thyroxine, TRAb, thyroid ultrasound and orbital computed tomography informed diagnoses. The TCR beta CDR3 regions underwent amplification using RNA transcripts as the source. The HTBI set primed first-round TCR CDR3 RT-PCR. TCRdb itself ran the multiplex PCR reads through MiXCR, one entry per CDR3 protein. The table includes approximately 300,000 distinct CDR3 sequences, approximately 18% detected once. There are 16 residues in the CDR3. Per the germline V gene, CDR1 is MDHEN and CDR2 is SYDVKM. The trim removed 7 bases at V and 4 bases at J, leaving 11 bases unmatched.

This clonotype was obtained from a man aged 45-65 years with Graves' ophthalmopathy. This rearrangement joins TRBV28 to TRBJ2-7; TRBD1 matches 12 bases. Sample: blood. As DNA, the CDR3 is TGTGCCAGCACCCCGTCGGGGACAGGGGGCAATTACGAGCAGTACTTC. Translating gives CASTPSGTGGNYEQYF. Looking up the rest from reference TRBV28 and TRBJ2-7 gives the full variable domain: DVKVTQSSRYLVKRTGEKVFLECVQDMDHENMFWYRQDPGLGLRLIYFSYDVKMKEKGDIPEGYSVSREKKERFSLILESASTNQTSMYLCASTPSGTGGNYEQYFGPGTRLTVT.